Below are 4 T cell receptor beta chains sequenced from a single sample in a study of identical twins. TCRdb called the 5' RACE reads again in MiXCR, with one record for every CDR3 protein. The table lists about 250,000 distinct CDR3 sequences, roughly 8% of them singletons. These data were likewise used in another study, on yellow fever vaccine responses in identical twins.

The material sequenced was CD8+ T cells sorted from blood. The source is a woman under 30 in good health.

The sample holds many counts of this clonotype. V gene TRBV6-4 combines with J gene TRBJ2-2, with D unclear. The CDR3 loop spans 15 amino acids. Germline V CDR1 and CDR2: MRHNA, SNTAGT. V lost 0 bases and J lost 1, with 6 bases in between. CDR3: CASSDSDGNTGELFF. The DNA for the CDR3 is TGTGCCAGCAGTGACTCTGACGGGAACACCGGGGAGCTGTTTTTT.

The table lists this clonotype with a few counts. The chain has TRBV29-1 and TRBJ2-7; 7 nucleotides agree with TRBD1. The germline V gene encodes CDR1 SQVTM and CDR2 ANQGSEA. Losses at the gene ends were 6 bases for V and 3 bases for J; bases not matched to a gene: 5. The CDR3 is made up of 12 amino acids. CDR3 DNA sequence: TGCAGCGTACTAGACAGGGTCTACGAGCAGTACTTC. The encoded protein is CSVLDRVYEQYF.

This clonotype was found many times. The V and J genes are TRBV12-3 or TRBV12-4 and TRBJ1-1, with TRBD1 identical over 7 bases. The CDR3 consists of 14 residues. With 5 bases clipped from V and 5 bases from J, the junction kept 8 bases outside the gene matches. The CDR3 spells CASSPRQGQTEAFF. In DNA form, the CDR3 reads TGTGCCAGCAGTCCGCGACAGGGCCAGACTGAAGCTTTCTTT.

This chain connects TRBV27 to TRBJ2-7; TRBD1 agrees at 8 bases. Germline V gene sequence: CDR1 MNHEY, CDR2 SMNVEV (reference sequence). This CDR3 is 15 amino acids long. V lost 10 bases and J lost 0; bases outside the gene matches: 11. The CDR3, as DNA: TGTGCCACCACCGGTTCAGGGGGCGGCTCCTACGAGCAGTACTTC. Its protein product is CATTGSGGGSYEQYF.